The text below deals with one T cell receptor (beta chain). Its antigen remains unidentified. J lost 0 bases, V lost 3 bases, and 13 bases had no gene match. The germline V gene has CDR1 SGHTA and CDR2 FQGTGA. The CDR3 runs to 18 residues. The data are from a study of cytomegalovirus exposure and HLA in healthy donors. General study points: Links to common viral pathogens appeared, in a later analysis, for several of the most significant clusters. With DRB1 most and HLA-C fewest, TCR association rates differed between HLA loci in a later analysis.

This PCR relied on a set of 60 Vbeta primers and 13 Jbeta primers. TCRdb's table, derived via immunoSEQ multiplex PCR, lists solely in-frame clones and lacks some. The table has some 140,000 clones, about four fifths seen once. The V and J genes are TRBV7-3 and TRBJ1-1, with 7 bases fitting TRBD1. This clonotype was sampled from a female donor in good health and CMV-seronegative. The sample consisted of PBMCs. CDR3: CASSLGTPGQSLNTEAFF. The CDR3 coding sequence is TGTGCCAGCAGCTTGGGGACTCCGGGACAGAGCTTGAACACTGAAGCTTTCTTT.